The entry that follows covers one T cell receptor (beta chain) sequence. The data stem from a study of T cells of healthy individuals. From the 5' RACE reads, TCRdb called clonotypes with MiXCR, one entry per CDR3 protein. Among about 60,000 distinct CDR3 sequences listed, 15% to 20% were seen once. CDR3 size: 15 residues. The V gene end was trimmed by 5 bases and the J gene end by 10 bases; junction bases not matched to a gene: 13. Germline CDR1 is SEHNR and CDR2 is FQNEAQ (reference sequence). This sequence joins TRBV7-9 and TRBJ2-1; 8 bases line up with TRBD1. The TCR sequence derives from a human donor in good health. The CDR3 spells CASSPGDRTPYEQFF. The CDR3 DNA sequence: TGTGCCAGCAGCCCCGGGGACAGGACGCCTTACGAGCAGTTCTTC.